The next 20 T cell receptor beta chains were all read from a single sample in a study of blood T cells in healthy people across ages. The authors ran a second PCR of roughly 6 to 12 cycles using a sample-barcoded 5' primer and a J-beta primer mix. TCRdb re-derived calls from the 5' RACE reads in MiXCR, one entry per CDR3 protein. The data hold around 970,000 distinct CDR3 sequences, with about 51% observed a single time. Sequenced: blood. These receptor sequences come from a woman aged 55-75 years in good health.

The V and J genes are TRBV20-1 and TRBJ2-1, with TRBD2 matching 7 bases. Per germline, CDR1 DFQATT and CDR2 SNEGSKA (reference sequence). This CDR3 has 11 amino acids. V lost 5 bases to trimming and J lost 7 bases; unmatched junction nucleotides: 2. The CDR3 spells CSASGGNEQFF. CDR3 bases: TGCAGTGCTTCCGGGGGGAATGAGCAGTTCTTC.

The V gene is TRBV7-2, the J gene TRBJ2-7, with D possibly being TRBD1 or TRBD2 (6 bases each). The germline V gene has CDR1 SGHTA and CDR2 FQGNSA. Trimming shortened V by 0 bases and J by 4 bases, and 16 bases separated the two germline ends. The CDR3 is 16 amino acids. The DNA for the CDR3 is TGTGCCAGCAGCTTAGCGCTGGGGGGCTCGCCTTACGAGCAGTACTTC. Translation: CASSLALGGSPYEQYF. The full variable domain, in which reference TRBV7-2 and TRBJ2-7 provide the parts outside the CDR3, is GAGVSQSPSNKVTEKGKDVELRCDPISGHTALYWYRQSLGQGLEFLIYFQGNSAPDKSGLPSDRFSAERTGGSVSTLTIQRTQQEDSAVYLCASSLALGGSPYEQYFGPGTRLTVT.

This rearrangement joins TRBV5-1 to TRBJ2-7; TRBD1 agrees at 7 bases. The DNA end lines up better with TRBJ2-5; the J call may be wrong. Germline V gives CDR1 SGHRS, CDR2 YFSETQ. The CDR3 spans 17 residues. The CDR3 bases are TGCGCCAGCAGCTCGAGCCTGACAGGGTTAATCAGGGAGACCCAGTACTTC. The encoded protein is CASSSSLTGLIRETQYF.

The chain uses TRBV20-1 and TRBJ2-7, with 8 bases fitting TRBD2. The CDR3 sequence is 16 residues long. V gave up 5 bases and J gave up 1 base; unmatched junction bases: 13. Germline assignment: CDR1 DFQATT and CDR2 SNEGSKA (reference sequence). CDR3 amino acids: CSAAAPAVAGSYEQYF. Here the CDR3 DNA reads TGCAGTGCTGCCGCCCCGGCGGTAGCGGGGTCCTACGAGCAGTACTTC.

CDR3 sequence reads: CASSQLVGLYTYEQYF. CDR3 nucleotide sequence: TGCGCCAGCAGCCAATTAGTGGGGCTTTACACCTACGAGCAGTACTTC. The V and J genes are TRBV4-1 and TRBJ2-7; a weak D match, TRBD1 (5 bases). The CDR3 is 16 amino acids. Germline loops: CDR1 MGHRA, CDR2 YSYEKL. Trimming took 2 bases from V and 2 from J, leaving 16 bases between them.

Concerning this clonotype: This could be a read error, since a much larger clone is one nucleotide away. The CDR3 sequence is CACSPQLAGSKEQYF. The CDR3 region has the DNA TGTGCCTGCTCACCACAGCTAGCGGGATCTAAAGAGCAGTACTTC. The chain combines TRBV18 with TRBJ2-7; 9 positions agree with TRBD2. Germline V gives CDR1 KGHSH, CDR2 LQKENI. This CDR3 region has 15 residues.

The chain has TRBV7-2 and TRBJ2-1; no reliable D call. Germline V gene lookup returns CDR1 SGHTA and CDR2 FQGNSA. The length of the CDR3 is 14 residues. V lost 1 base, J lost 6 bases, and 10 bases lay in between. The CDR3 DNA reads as TGTGCCAGCAGCTTAGACCGAGCCAGCAATGAGCAGTTCTTC. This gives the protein CASSLDRASNEQFF.

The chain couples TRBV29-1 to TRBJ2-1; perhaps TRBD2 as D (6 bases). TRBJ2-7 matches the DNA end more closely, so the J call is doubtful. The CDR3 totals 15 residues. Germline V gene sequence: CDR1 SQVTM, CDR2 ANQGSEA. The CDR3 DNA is TGCAGCGTTGTCTTTCCTAGCGAGAACTACAATGAGCAGTACTTC. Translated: CSVVFPSENYNEQYF.

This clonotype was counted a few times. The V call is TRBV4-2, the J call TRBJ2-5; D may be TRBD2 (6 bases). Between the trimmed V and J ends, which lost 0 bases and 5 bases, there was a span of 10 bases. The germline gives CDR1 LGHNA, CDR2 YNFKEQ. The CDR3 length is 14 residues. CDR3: CASSQDAGRETQYF. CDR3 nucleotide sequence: TGTGCCAGCAGCCAAGATGCGGGACGGGAGACCCAGTACTTC.

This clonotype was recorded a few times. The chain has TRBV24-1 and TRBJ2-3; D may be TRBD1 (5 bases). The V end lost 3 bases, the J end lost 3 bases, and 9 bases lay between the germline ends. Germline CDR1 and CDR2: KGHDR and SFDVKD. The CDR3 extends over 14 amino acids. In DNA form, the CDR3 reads TGTGCCACCAGTGATGAGACAGCTACAGATACGCAGTATTTT. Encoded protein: CATSDETATDTQYF.

CDR3 coding DNA: TGTGCCAGCAACCAACTAGCGGGAGGCGAGGGCTCCTACAATGAGCAGTTCTTC. This codes for CASNQLAGGEGSYNEQFF. The chain joins TRBV2 to TRBJ2-1; TRBD2 agrees at 12 bases. V dropped 7 bases and J dropped 0; count of bases not matched to a gene: 10. The CDR3 runs to 18 residues. The V gene's germline CDR1 is SNHLY and CDR2 FYNNEI. Full variable domain (rest looked up from reference TRBV2 and TRBJ2-1): EPEVTQTPSHQVTQMGQEVILRCVPISNHLYFYWYRQILGQKVEFLVSFYNNEISEKSEIFDDQFSVERPDGSNFTLKIRSTKLEDSAMYFCASNQLAGGEGSYNEQFFGPGTRLTVL.

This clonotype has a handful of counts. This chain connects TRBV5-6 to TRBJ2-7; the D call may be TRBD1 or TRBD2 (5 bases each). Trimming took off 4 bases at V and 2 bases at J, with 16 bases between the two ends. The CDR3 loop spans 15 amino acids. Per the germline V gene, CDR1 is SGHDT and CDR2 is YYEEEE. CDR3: CASSPGPGPAYEQYF. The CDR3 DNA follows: TGTGCCAGCAGCCCAGGGCCGGGACCGGCCTACGAGCAGTACTTC.

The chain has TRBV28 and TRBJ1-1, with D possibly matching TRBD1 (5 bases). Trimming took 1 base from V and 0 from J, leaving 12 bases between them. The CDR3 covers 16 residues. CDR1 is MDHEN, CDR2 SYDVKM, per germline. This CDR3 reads CASSLYQGPLNTEAFF. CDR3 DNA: TGTGCCAGCAGTTTATATCAGGGACCCTTGAACACTGAAGCTTTCTTT.

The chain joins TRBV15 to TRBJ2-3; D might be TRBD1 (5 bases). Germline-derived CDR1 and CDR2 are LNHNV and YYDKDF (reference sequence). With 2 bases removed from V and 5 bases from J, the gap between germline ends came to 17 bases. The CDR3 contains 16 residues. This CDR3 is CATSRKGAGIGDTQYF. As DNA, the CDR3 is TGTGCCACCAGCAGAAAAGGGGCAGGGATAGGAGATACGCAGTATTTT.

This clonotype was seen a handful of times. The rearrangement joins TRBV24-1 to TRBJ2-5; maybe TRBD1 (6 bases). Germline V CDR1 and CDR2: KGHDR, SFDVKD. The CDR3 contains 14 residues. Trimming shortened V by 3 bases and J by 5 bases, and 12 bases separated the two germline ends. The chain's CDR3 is CATSDPGQWETQYF. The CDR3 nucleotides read TGTGCCACCAGTGATCCAGGACAGTGGGAGACCCAGTACTTC.

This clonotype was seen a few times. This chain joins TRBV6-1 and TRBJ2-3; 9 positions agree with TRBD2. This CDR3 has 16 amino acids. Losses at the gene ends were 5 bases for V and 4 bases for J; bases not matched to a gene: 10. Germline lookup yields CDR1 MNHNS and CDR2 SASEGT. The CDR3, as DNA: TGTGCCAGCAGTCTTAACCGACTAGCGGAATCAGATACGCAGTATTTT. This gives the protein CASSLNRLAESDTQYF.

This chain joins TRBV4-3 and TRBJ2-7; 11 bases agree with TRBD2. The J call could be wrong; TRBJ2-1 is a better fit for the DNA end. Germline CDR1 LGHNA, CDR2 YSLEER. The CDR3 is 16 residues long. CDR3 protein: CASSQVAGGRGNEQFF. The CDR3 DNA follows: TGCGCCAGCAGCCAAGTAGCGGGAGGGCGAGGTAATGAGCAGTTCTTC.

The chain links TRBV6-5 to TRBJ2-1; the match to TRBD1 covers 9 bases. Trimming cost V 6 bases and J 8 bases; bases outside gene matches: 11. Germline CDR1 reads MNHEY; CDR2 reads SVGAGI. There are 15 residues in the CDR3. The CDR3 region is CASRPVRTGDHEQFF. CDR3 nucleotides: TGTGCCAGCAGGCCAGTTCGGACAGGGGACCATGAGCAGTTCTTC.

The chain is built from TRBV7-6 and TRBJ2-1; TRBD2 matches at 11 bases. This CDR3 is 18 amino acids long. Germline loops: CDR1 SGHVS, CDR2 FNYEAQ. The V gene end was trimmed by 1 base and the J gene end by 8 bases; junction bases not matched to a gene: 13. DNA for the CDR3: TGTGCCAGCAGCTTAGAATGGGATAGCGGGAGGGGCTTGGATGAGCAGTTCTTC. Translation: CASSLEWDSGRGLDEQFF.

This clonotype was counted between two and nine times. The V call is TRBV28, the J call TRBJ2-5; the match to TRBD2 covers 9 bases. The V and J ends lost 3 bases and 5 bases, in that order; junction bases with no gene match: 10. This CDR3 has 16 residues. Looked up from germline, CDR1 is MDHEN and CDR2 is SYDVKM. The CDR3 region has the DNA TGTGCCAGCAGTTTTCTGCGGGAGGGCCATGGGGAGACCCAGTACTTC. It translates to CASSFLREGHGETQYF.